The 25 T cell receptor beta chains presented below share a single source sample, sequenced in a study of T cells after yellow fever vaccination. TCRdb re-called the 5' RACE reads with MiXCR, one entry per CDR3 protein. The sample includes 230,000 or so distinct CDR3 sequences, roughly 6.2% of them seen just once. The sample here was CD4+ T cells sorted from PBMCs, taken on the day of the yellow fever booster vaccination. These receptors were collected from a man younger than 45 who received the YFV17D yellow fever vaccine.

The chain couples TRBV20-1 to TRBJ2-5; D might be TRBD1 (6 bases). This CDR3 is built from 14 residues. With 3 bases removed from V and 4 bases from J, the gap between germline ends came to 15 bases. Germline lookup yields CDR1 DFQATT and CDR2 SNEGSKA (reference sequence). The DNA of the CDR3 is TGCAGTGCTAGGGGCACAGGGCGTGGAGAGACCCAGTACTTC. Amino acids: CSARGTGRGETQYF.

V usage is TRBV30 and J usage is TRBJ1-1, with 8 nucleotides matching TRBD1. The V gene end was trimmed by 1 base and the J gene end by 5 bases; junction bases not matched to a gene: 9. The CDR3 runs to 15 residues. Germline V CDR1 and CDR2: GTSNPN, SVGIG (reference sequence). CDR3 nucleotide sequence: TGTGCCTGGAGTGCCCTGGACAGGGTCGGGACTGAAGCTTTCTTT. Translation: CAWSALDRVGTEAFF.

This clonotype was detected a few times. The rearrangement uses TRBV5-4 and TRBJ2-5; D unresolved. With 2 bases removed from V and 3 bases from J, the gap between germline ends came to 5 bases. The germline gives CDR1 SGHNT, CDR2 YYREEE (reference sequence). This CDR3 is 12 amino acids long. CDR3 sequence reads: CASSFQKETQYF. DNA of the CDR3: TGTGCCAGCAGCTTTCAGAAAGAGACCCAGTACTTC.

The V gene is TRBV20-1, the J gene TRBJ2-2; D is perhaps TRBD2 (5 bases). The germline V gene has CDR1 DFQATT and CDR2 SNEGSKA (reference sequence). The CDR3 loop spans 13 amino acids. V dropped 4 bases and J dropped 2 bases, with 8 bases sitting between them. CDR3 bases: TGCAGTGCTATCCGGGGTAACACCGGGGAGCTGTTTTTT. This gives the protein CSAIRGNTGELFF.

There are many counts of this clonotype. J is TRBJ2-1 and V is TRBV7-2; 11 nucleotides agree with TRBD2. The CDR3 is 15 amino acids. Trimming at V came to 6 bases and at J to 5 bases, leaving 6 bases not matched to a gene. Germline values: CDR1 SGHTA, CDR2 FQGNSA. The CDR3 DNA reads TGTGCCAGCAGTTCCGGACTAGCGGGTAACAATGAGCAGTTCTTC. Translating it yields CASSSGLAGNNEQFF.

This clonotype was seen repeatedly, ten times or more. The gene calls are TRBV28 and TRBJ2-1, with TRBD2 matching over 8 bases. The germline gives CDR1 MDHEN, CDR2 SYDVKM. CDR3 length: 15 residues. V shed 5 bases and J 8 bases; nucleotides not matched to a gene: 11. The CDR3 reads CASSGAGDAGDEQFF. Written as DNA, the CDR3 is TGTGCCAGCAGTGGAGCGGGAGACGCAGGCGATGAGCAGTTCTTC.

This clonotype was counted at least ten times. The chain recombines TRBV20-1 with TRBJ2-1; TRBD2 matches 7 bases. V lost 4 bases to trimming and J lost 1 base; unmatched junction nucleotides: 7. This CDR3 has 15 amino acids. Germline loops: CDR1 DFQATT, CDR2 SNEGSKA (reference sequence). Here the CDR3 reads CSATVPGGSYNEQFF. CDR3 nucleotide sequence: TGCAGTGCTACTGTTCCGGGAGGATCCTACAATGAGCAGTTCTTC.

This clonotype was seen repeatedly, ten times or more. The rearrangement links TRBV9 to TRBJ2-5, with 10 bases lining up with TRBD2. The CDR3 loop spans 16 amino acids. Unmatched junction bases numbered 10, after V lost 3 bases and J lost 5 bases. Germline V CDR1 and CDR2: SGDLS, YYNGEE. The CDR3 coding sequence is TGTGCCAGCAGCGAGGCTAGCGGGAGTCAGTTGGAGACCCAGTACTTC. This encodes CASSEASGSQLETQYF.

There are many counts of this clonotype. J is TRBJ2-2 and V is TRBV5-1; TRBD1 matches at 9 bases. The trim removed 3 bases at V and 4 bases at J, leaving 4 bases unmatched. The CDR3 runs 15 residues. Germline CDR1 reads SGHRS; CDR2 reads YFSETQ. CDR3 in amino acids: CASSSGDRVTGELFF. DNA of the CDR3: TGCGCCAGCAGCTCAGGGGACAGGGTCACCGGGGAGCTGTTTTTT.

This chain connects TRBV29-1 to TRBJ1-4; D is undetermined. CDR1 and CDR2 (germline): SQVTM, ANQGSEA. The ends were cut back, 4 bases at V and 0 bases at J, with 9 bases in the middle. This CDR3 comprises 14 residues. CDR3 in amino acids: CSVGGGTTNEKLFF. The CDR3 DNA reads TGCAGCGTTGGAGGCGGTACAACTAATGAAAAACTGTTTTTT. Combining the CDR3 with reference TRBV29-1 and TRBJ1-4 gives the whole variable domain SAVISQKPSRDICQRGTSLTIQCQVDSQVTMMFWYRQQPGQSLTLIATANQGSEATYESGFVIDKFPISRPNLTFSTLTVSNMSPEDSSIYLCSVGGGTTNEKLFFGSGTQLSVL.

This clonotype has at least ten counts. This chain links TRBV6-5 with TRBJ2-5; 7 nucleotides align to TRBD1. The CDR3 is 14 amino acids. After removal of 4 bases from V and 5 bases from J, the junction contained 7 bases not matched to a gene. Per germline, CDR1 MNHEY and CDR2 SVGAGI. The CDR3 nucleotides are TGTGCCAGCAGTTCATTAGGGGGCGCGGAGACCCAGTACTTC. It is translated as CASSSLGGAETQYF.

This clonotype was counted between two and nine times. The chain links TRBV4-3 to TRBJ1-6; TRBD1 might be the D (5 bases). This CDR3 is built from 16 residues. Trimming pared 1 base from V and 7 bases from J, leaving 14 bases between. Germline assignment: CDR1 LGHNA and CDR2 YSLEER. The CDR3 region is CASSQGRDLLNSPLHF. CDR3 DNA sequence: TGCGCCAGCAGCCAAGGTCGGGACCTCCTAAATTCACCCCTCCACTTT.

This clonotype was seen only a few times. This rearrangement joins TRBV10-3 to TRBJ2-5, with D maybe TRBD1 (5 bases). V lost 7 bases and J lost 5, with 20 bases in between. In germline, CDR1 is ENHRY, CDR2 SYGVKD. CDR3 size: 15 residues. The CDR3 spells CAIKGQDTKGETQYF. CDR3 sequence (DNA): TGTGCCATCAAGGGCCAGGACACTAAGGGGGAGACCCAGTACTTC.

The V gene is TRBV5-4, the J gene TRBJ2-3, with 8 bases identical to TRBD2. The germline CDR1 and CDR2 sequences are SGHNT and YYREEE (reference sequence). J was trimmed by 10 bases and V by 3 bases; bases with no gene match: 16. The CDR3 loop spans 16 amino acids. The CDR3 nucleotides are TGTGCCAGCAGCTACCAGCTGACTAGCGACTCCGGTGCGCAGTATTTT. Translated, it gives CASSYQLTSDSGAQYF.

The chain is built from TRBV13 and TRBJ2-1; D not certain. From germline, CDR1 is PRHDT and CDR2 FYEKMQ (reference sequence). The CDR3 has 13 residues. Trimming shortened V by 4 bases and J by 6 bases, and 10 bases separated the two germline ends. The CDR3 nucleotides read TGTGCCAGCAGCTCCCGGGTTGGCAATGAGCAGTTCTTC. Its protein is CASSSRVGNEQFF.

The rearrangement joins TRBV20-1 to TRBJ2-3; 8 bases map to TRBD2. Germline-derived CDR1 and CDR2 are DFQATT and SNEGSKA (reference sequence). CDR3 size: 16 residues. Trimming cost V 6 bases and J 2 bases; bases outside gene matches: 13. The CDR3 DNA reads as TGCAGTGCCCCCCCGACACTAGCGGCCTACACAGATACGCAGTATTTT. Residues: CSAPPTLAAYTDTQYF.

This clonotype turned up a few times. The chain joins TRBV7-9 to TRBJ2-7, with D possibly TRBD1 on 6 matching bases. This CDR3 has 15 amino acids. V was clipped by 5 bases and J by 6 bases, with 20 bases between them. CDR1 and CDR2 (germline): SEHNR, FQNEAQ (reference sequence). The CDR3: CASSPHTGSNSEQYF. Here the CDR3 DNA reads TGTGCCAGCAGCCCTCATACAGGGTCCAACAGCGAGCAGTACTTC.

In its sample, this clonotype was seen many times. V and J are TRBV5-8 and TRBJ2-5, with no clear D. CDR1 SGHTS and CDR2 YDEGEE come from the germline V gene. The V end was cut by 0 bases, the J end by 2 bases, with 8 bases between. This CDR3 is 14 amino acids long. As DNA, the CDR3 is TGTGCCAGCAGCTTGGTAGGCCGACAAGAGACCCAGTACTTC. Its translation: CASSLVGRQETQYF.

This clonotype was detected ten times or more. V and J are TRBV11-2 and TRBJ2-4; possibly TRBD1 for D (6 bases). V was trimmed by 2 bases and J by 7 bases, leaving 9 bases between them. CDR1 is SGHAT, CDR2 FQNNGV, per germline. This CDR3 region has 13 residues. CDR3 coding DNA: TGTGCCAGCAGCTTACCAGGGGAGAACATTCAGTACTTC. Encoded protein: CASSLPGENIQYF.

In this sample, this clonotype turned up a few times. The gene calls are TRBV7-3 and TRBJ2-7, with unresolved D. The CDR3 has 14 amino acids. Deletions cut 5 bases from V and 3 bases from J, with 14 bases between. Germline lookup yields CDR1 SGHTA and CDR2 FQGTGA. This CDR3 is CASSPSKSVYEQYF. CDR3 DNA: TGTGCCAGCAGCCCATCCAAGTCCGTCTACGAGCAGTACTTC.

This clonotype was observed a handful of times. The chain has TRBV4-3 and TRBJ2-7; perhaps TRBD2 as D (5 bases). This CDR3 is 14 amino acids long. Germline V CDR1 and CDR2: LGHNA, YSLEER. Trimming pared 0 bases from V and 3 bases from J, leaving 9 bases between. CDR3 nucleotide sequence: TGCGCCAGCAGCCAAGAAGGAGGCTACTACGAGCAGTACTTC. Translating gives CASSQEGGYYEQYF.

The chain has TRBV5-5 and TRBJ1-1, with TRBD1 identical over 7 bases. CDR3 size: 15 residues. Germline values: CDR1 SGHKS, CDR2 YYEKEE (reference sequence). After removal of 4 bases from V and 1 base from J, the junction contained 7 bases not matched to a gene. CDR3 bases: TGTGCCAGCAGCGCGAACAGGGGTGGGAACACTGAAGCTTTCTTT. Its protein is CASSANRGGNTEAFF.

Here the CDR3 reads CASSLITYGYTF. In nucleotides, the CDR3 is TGTGCCAGCAGCTTGATCACCTATGGCTACACCTTC. V usage is TRBV5-5 and J usage is TRBJ1-2, with D unclear. Germline V gives CDR1 SGHKS, CDR2 YYEKEE (reference sequence). V was clipped by 1 base and J by 4 bases, with 5 bases between them. The length of the CDR3 is 12 residues.

This chain joins TRBV6-2 or TRBV6-3 and TRBJ1-5, with a weak D call TRBD1 (5 bases). V dropped 7 bases and J dropped 6 bases, with 13 bases sitting between them. Germline assignment: CDR1 MNHEY and CDR2 SVGEGT. The CDR3 has 13 residues. CDR3 sequence: CASKAGTGQPQHF. Here the CDR3 DNA reads TGTGCCAGCAAGGCGGGGACGGGTCAGCCCCAGCATTTT.

Ten or more counts support this clonotype. The V gene is TRBV5-1, the J gene TRBJ2-1; tentative D call: TRBD1 (6 bases). The germline CDR1 and CDR2 sequences are SGHRS and YFSETQ. The CDR3 extends over 13 amino acids. The ends were cut back, 2 bases at V and 5 bases at J, with 8 bases in the middle. The CDR3 DNA reads TGCGCCAGCAGCTTTCAGGGGAACAATGAGCAGTTCTTC. Encoded protein: CASSFQGNNEQFF.